These 6 T cell receptor beta chains were sequenced from one sample in a study of T cell clusters in autoimmune cytopenias. Multiplex touch-down PCR amplified TRB using TRB-A and TRB-B pools in one tube. TCRdb re-called the multiplex PCR reads and shows each CDR3 protein once, DNA omitted. This listing includes about 1,400 distinct CDR3 sequences. TRB was amplified from roughly 0.25 ug of peripheral blood genomic DNA per sample. These same data were also listed under a study on T cell repertoires in aging, cancer and after chemotherapy.

Sequenced input: peripheral blood. The receptors were sampled from a human donor with chronic lymphocytic leukemia.

This clonotype ranks as medium-sized in terms of frequency. This sequence joins TRBV19 and TRBJ1-1; absent DNA, TCRdb's TRBD1 call cannot be checked. Germline CDR1 LNHDA, CDR2 SQIVND (reference sequence). CDR3 length: 16 residues. CDR3 protein: CASMEGPGQTNTEAFF.

Judged by frequency, this clonotype is medium-sized. The rearrangement uses TRBV13 and TRBJ2-4; TCRdb calls TRBD1, which cannot be checked without DNA. The germline gives CDR1 PRHDT, CDR2 FYEKMQ (reference sequence). The CDR3 contains 15 residues. CDR3 protein: CASSQTGEAKNIQYF. The full variable domain, with the rest looked up from reference TRBV13 and TRBJ2-4, is AAGVIQSPRHLIKEKRETATLKCYPIPRHDTVYWYQQGPGQDPQFLISFYEKMQSDKGSIPDRFSAQQFSDYHSELNMSSLELGDSALYFCASSQTGEAKNIQYFGAGTRLSVL.

Frequency places this clonotype as medium-sized. The V call is TRBV6-1, the J call TRBJ2-5; TCRdb names TRBD1, which stays unverified in the absence of DNA. The germline V gene has CDR1 MNHNS and CDR2 SASEGT. The CDR3 is 14 residues long. The CDR3 reads CATDWGLGRETQYF.

This chain connects TRBV7-3 to TRBJ1-1; TCRdb lists TRBD1, though no DNA is available to test this call. The germline V gene encodes CDR1 SGHTA and CDR2 FQGTGA. This CDR3 has 13 residues. The CDR3: CASSLFQGSEAFF.

This clonotype is deemed large (0.1 to 1%) by its frequency. The chain employs TRBV27 and TRBJ2-3; without DNA, the TCRdb call of TRBD2 cannot be checked. The germline CDR1 and CDR2 sequences are MNHEY and SMNVEV (reference sequence). The CDR3 runs to 14 residues. This chain's CDR3 is CASSFAAGTDTQYF.

The chain couples TRBV7-3 to TRBJ2-6; without DNA, the TCRdb call of TRBD2 cannot be checked. The CDR3 is made up of 15 amino acids. Germline V gene lookup returns CDR1 SGHTA and CDR2 FQGTGA. CDR3 sequence: CASSPSGSGANVLTF.